This entry lists 27 T cell receptor beta chains sequenced from one sample in a study of early T cells in non-severe SARS-CoV-2 infection. TCRdb fed the 5' RACE reads into MiXCR, producing one record per CDR3 protein. The table shows under 140,000 distinct CDR3 sequences, with over 9.5% occurring only once. Sequencing was performed on whole blood, taken at baseline. These receptors all stem from an adult who was a healthcare worker with PCR-confirmed SARS-CoV-2 infection or an uninfected control (not recorded which).

The genes are TRBV28 and TRBJ1-2, with TRBD1 matching over 8 bases. Germline V gives CDR1 MDHEN, CDR2 SYDVKM. The ends lost 3 bases at V and 6 bases at J; junction bases unmatched: 12. The CDR3 contains 16 residues. The CDR3: CASSFPSDRAGDGYTF. As DNA, the CDR3 is TGTGCCAGCAGTTTTCCTTCGGACAGGGCCGGCGATGGCTACACCTTC.

The rearrangement joins TRBV6-5 to TRBJ2-2, with 10 bases aligning to TRBD1. J was trimmed by 2 bases and V by 6 bases; bases with no gene match: 0. Germline loops: CDR1 MNHEY, CDR2 SVGAGI. CDR3 length equals 14 residues. The CDR3: CASRTGGNTGELFF. CDR3 bases: TGTGCCAGCAGGACAGGGGGCAACACCGGGGAGCTGTTTTTT.

As concerns this clonotype: A single base separates this from a much larger clone, so it may be a read error. J is TRBJ1-6 and V is TRBV2; unclear D gene. The CDR3 is 18 residues long. Germline V gene data show CDR1 as SNHLY and CDR2 as FYNNEI. The chain's CDR3 is CASSSDLLLSSYNSSLHF. The CDR3 region has the DNA TGTGCCAGCAGTTCGGATCTACTGCTATCCTCCTATAATTCATCCCTCCACTTT.

This clonotype was counted between two and nine times. This sequence joins TRBV11-2 and TRBJ2-1, with D perhaps matching TRBD2 (5 bases). The V gene lost 1 base and the J gene lost 0 bases, with 16 bases spanning the gap. CDR1 SGHAT and CDR2 FQNNGV come from the germline V gene. The CDR3 has 18 residues. DNA for the CDR3: TGTGCCAGCAGCTTAGTTGCGGGTTATACGAGCTCCTACAATGAGCAGTTCTTC. Amino acids: CASSLVAGYTSSYNEQFF.

This clonotype was recorded at least ten times. The gene calls are TRBV2 and TRBJ1-5; TRBD1 is a possible D gene (6 bases). The length of the CDR3 is 15 residues. Germline values: CDR1 SNHLY, CDR2 FYNNEI. V lost 6 bases, J lost 2 bases, and 14 bases lay in between. For the CDR3, the DNA is TGTGCCAGCAGAACCGGGAGGGGGGGCAATCAGCCCCAGCATTTT. It codes for CASRTGRGGNQPQHF.

This clonotype was observed many times. In DNA form, the CDR3 reads TGTGCCAGTGGGGAGGGCGGGGCGGCGGCAGATACGCAGTATTTT. Residues: CASGEGGAAADTQYF. The V call is TRBV7-8, the J call TRBJ2-3; 7 bases are shared with TRBD2. The V segment lost 9 bases and the J segment 4 bases; nucleotides outside the gene matches: 13. Germline loops: CDR1 SGHVS, CDR2 FQNEAQ. This CDR3 is built from 15 residues.

The rearrangement uses TRBV2 and TRBJ2-5, with D perhaps TRBD1 (6 bases). The CDR3 spans 14 residues. Trimming shortened V by 4 bases and J by 4 bases, and 13 bases separated the two germline ends. CDR1 and CDR2 from the germline V gene are SNHLY and FYNNEI. CDR3 amino acids: CASSVRGPRETQYF. The DNA for the CDR3 is TGTGCCAGCAGTGTCAGGGGTCCGAGAGAGACCCAGTACTTC.

V is TRBV10-3 and J is TRBJ2-1; TRBD1 aligns across 11 bases. Germline V gives CDR1 ENHRY, CDR2 SYGVKD. With 5 bases clipped from V and 7 bases from J, the junction kept 10 bases outside the gene matches. The CDR3 is 16 residues long. DNA for the CDR3: TGTGCCATCAGTACCCTAGGACAGGGGGCGAAGAATGAGCAGTTCTTC. This gives the protein CAISTLGQGAKNEQFF.

The chain has TRBV6-5 and TRBJ1-4, with 9 positions matching TRBD1. Germline CDR1 reads MNHEY; CDR2 reads SVGAGI. Trimming at V came to 7 bases and at J to 8 bases, leaving 8 bases not matched to a gene. This CDR3 is built from 14 residues. Here the CDR3 DNA reads TGTGCCAGCACGACCACAGGGGGCCTCGAAAAACTGTTTTTT. Residues: CASTTTGGLEKLFF.

The chain combines TRBV5-1 with TRBJ1-5; 7 bases are shared with TRBD1. The trim removed 7 bases at V and 4 bases at J, leaving 5 bases unmatched. CDR1 is SGHRS and CDR2 is YFSETQ in the germline V gene. CDR3 length: 13 residues. CDR3 bases: TGCGCCAGCTCAACAGGGGTAAATCAGCCCCAGCATTTT. Protein sequence: CASSTGVNQPQHF.

The chain couples TRBV5-1 to TRBJ1-1, with TRBD1 matching over 8 bases. CDR3 length: 15 residues. V dropped 4 bases and J dropped 3; count of bases not matched to a gene: 8. The germline V gene encodes CDR1 SGHRS and CDR2 YFSETQ. CDR3 sequence (DNA): TGCGCCAGCAGCCGTACTACAGGGGGGGACACTGAAGCTTTCTTT. It is translated as CASSRTTGGDTEAFF.

This clonotype turned up a few times. This chain links TRBV11-2 with TRBJ2-1, with 9 nucleotides matching TRBD2. The CDR3 loop spans 16 amino acids. Germline CDR1 SGHAT, CDR2 FQNNGV. J was trimmed by 5 bases and V by 5 bases; bases with no gene match: 10. As DNA, the CDR3 is TGTGCCAGCAGCGCTAGCGGGATGCTGATTAACAATGAGCAGTTCTTC. Its translation is CASSASGMLINNEQFF.

This clonotype was counted between two and nine times. The chain employs TRBV12-3 or TRBV12-4 and TRBJ2-3, with D tentatively TRBD2 (5 bases). Trimming pared 5 bases from V and 1 base from J, leaving 25 bases between. This CDR3 region has 19 residues. CDR3 DNA: TGTGCCAGCAGTCATACCTTGGGGTCTAGCTTCCGCGGCACAGATACGCAGTATTTT. Amino acids: CASSHTLGSSFRGTDTQYF.

This clonotype has just a few counts. This sequence joins TRBV20-1 and TRBJ2-7; tentatively, D is TRBD2 (6 bases). V lost 8 bases to trimming and J lost 3 bases, with 14 bases between them. Per the germline V gene, CDR1 is DFQATT and CDR2 is SNEGSKA (reference sequence). The CDR3 is made up of 12 amino acids. CDR3 amino acids: CSSSGGIYEQYF. CDR3 bases: TGCAGTTCATCCGGGGGAATCTACGAGCAGTACTTC.

This clonotype was seen a handful of times. The chain couples TRBV7-6 to TRBJ1-5; D is possibly TRBD1 (6 bases). The CDR3 has 17 residues. Per germline, CDR1 SGHVS and CDR2 FNYEAQ. Trimming pared 1 base from V and 0 bases from J, leaving 13 bases between. CDR3 region: CASSLGGDTNSNQPQHF. DNA for the CDR3: TGTGCCAGCAGCTTAGGGGGGGACACTAATAGCAATCAGCCCCAGCATTTT.

This rearrangement joins TRBV7-9 to TRBJ2-7; TRBD2 agrees at 15 bases. This CDR3 contains 16 residues. V lost 6 bases to trimming and J lost 5 bases; unmatched junction nucleotides: 8. CDR1 is SEHNR and CDR2 is FQNEAQ in the germline V gene (reference sequence). The CDR3 is CASSNGLAGGPDEQYF. In nucleotides, the CDR3 is TGTGCCAGCAGTAACGGACTAGCGGGAGGGCCGGACGAGCAGTACTTC.

The rearrangement joins TRBV7-2 to TRBJ2-3; weak D call: TRBD2 (6 bases). V dropped 2 bases and J dropped 0 bases, with 12 bases sitting between them. This CDR3 has 16 amino acids. In germline, CDR1 is SGHTA, CDR2 FQGNSA. The CDR3 region is CASSLRAAGSTDTQYF. The CDR3 DNA sequence: TGTGCCAGCAGCTTACGGGCGGCGGGGAGCACAGATACGCAGTATTTT.

This rearrangement joins TRBV29-1 to TRBJ2-3; D is unclear. Trimming shortened V by 7 bases and J by 3 bases, and 5 bases separated the two germline ends. The CDR3 has 10 residues. The germline V gene has CDR1 SQVTM and CDR2 ANQGSEA. CDR3 DNA: TGCAGCGGGGCGACAGATACGCAGTATTTT. This gives the protein CSGATDTQYF.

This clonotype was observed a few times. The chain combines TRBV6-6 with TRBJ1-4, with D tentatively TRBD1 (5 bases). CDR3 length equals 11 residues. The V gene lost 8 bases and the J gene lost 7 bases, with 8 bases spanning the gap. Germline CDR1 and CDR2: MNHNY and SVGAGI (reference sequence). The CDR3 nucleotides are TGTGCCAGCCGGACATTTGAAAAACTGTTTTTT. Protein: CASRTFEKLFF.

The chain recombines TRBV4-1 with TRBJ1-1; D gene ambiguous. Trimming removed 3 bases at V and 8 bases at J, with 16 bases between. The germline V gene has CDR1 MGHRA and CDR2 YSYEKL. This CDR3 region has 14 residues. The CDR3 nucleotides are TGCGCCAGCAGCCACCCCAACAGTCAATCCGAAGCTTTCTTT. Its translation is CASSHPNSQSEAFF.

This clonotype was detected a few times. V gene TRBV6-5 combines with J gene TRBJ1-4, with unresolved D. Deletions cut 5 bases from V and 0 bases from J, with 10 bases between. The CDR3 runs 15 residues. The V gene's germline CDR1 is MNHEY and CDR2 SVGAGI. The DNA for the CDR3 is TGTGCCAGCAGTGACGGCGCCGCAACTAATGAAAAACTGTTTTTT. Protein: CASSDGAATNEKLFF.

V gene TRBV29-1 combines with J gene TRBJ1-1; TRBD1 is a possible D gene (5 bases). V lost 6 bases and J 0 bases, leaving 11 bases between the germline ends. Germline-derived CDR1 and CDR2 are SQVTM and ANQGSEA. The CDR3 length is 13 residues. The CDR3 sequence is CSVGRDMNTEAFF. Written as DNA, the CDR3 is TGCAGCGTCGGCAGGGATATGAACACTGAAGCTTTCTTT.

This clonotype was counted only a few times. The chain joins TRBV29-1 to TRBJ2-3, with a possible D match to TRBD1 (6 bases). V lost 3 bases and J lost 7, with 8 bases in between. Germline V gene sequence: CDR1 SQVTM, CDR2 ANQGSEA. The CDR3 consists of 11 residues. CDR3: CSVDGTNTQYF. CDR3 sequence (DNA): TGCAGCGTTGATGGGACAAATACGCAGTATTTT.

The chain uses TRBV9 and TRBJ2-5, with 9 bases matching TRBD2. The germline V gene encodes CDR1 SGDLS and CDR2 YYNGEE. CDR3 length equals 14 residues. The trim removed 3 bases at V and 5 bases at J, leaving 5 bases unmatched. Here the CDR3 DNA reads TGTGCCAGCAGCGGAAGGACTAGCGTCGAGACCCAGTACTTC. Its translation: CASSGRTSVETQYF.

This chain joins TRBV20-1 and TRBJ1-3, with a possible D match to TRBD1 (5 bases). The CDR3 consists of 16 residues. CDR1 DFQATT and CDR2 SNEGSKA come from the germline V gene (reference sequence). V lost 0 bases to trimming and J lost 0 bases, with 12 bases between them. CDR3 sequence: CSARDQGRSSGNTIYF. CDR3 in DNA: TGCAGTGCTAGAGATCAGGGCAGAAGCTCTGGAAACACCATATATTTT.

There are a few counts of this clonotype. Here the CDR3 reads CASSRGLALTDTQYF. The CDR3 bases are TGTGCCAGCAGCCGGGGACTAGCTCTCACAGATACGCAGTATTTT. This chain connects TRBV11-1 to TRBJ2-3; TRBD2 matches at 9 bases. Trimming at V came to 5 bases and at J to 2 bases, leaving 5 bases not matched to a gene. Germline CDR1 reads SGHAT; CDR2 reads FQDESV (reference sequence). The CDR3 contains 15 residues.

The chain recombines TRBV9 with TRBJ1-6; TRBD1 matches 7 bases. The CDR3 is 15 residues long. The V segment lost 3 bases and the J segment 2 bases; nucleotides outside the gene matches: 2. Looked up from germline, CDR1 is SGDLS and CDR2 is YYNGEE. Here the CDR3 DNA reads TGTGCCAGCAGCGCGGGGACAGCCTATAATTCACCCCTCCACTTT. It specifies CASSAGTAYNSPLHF.